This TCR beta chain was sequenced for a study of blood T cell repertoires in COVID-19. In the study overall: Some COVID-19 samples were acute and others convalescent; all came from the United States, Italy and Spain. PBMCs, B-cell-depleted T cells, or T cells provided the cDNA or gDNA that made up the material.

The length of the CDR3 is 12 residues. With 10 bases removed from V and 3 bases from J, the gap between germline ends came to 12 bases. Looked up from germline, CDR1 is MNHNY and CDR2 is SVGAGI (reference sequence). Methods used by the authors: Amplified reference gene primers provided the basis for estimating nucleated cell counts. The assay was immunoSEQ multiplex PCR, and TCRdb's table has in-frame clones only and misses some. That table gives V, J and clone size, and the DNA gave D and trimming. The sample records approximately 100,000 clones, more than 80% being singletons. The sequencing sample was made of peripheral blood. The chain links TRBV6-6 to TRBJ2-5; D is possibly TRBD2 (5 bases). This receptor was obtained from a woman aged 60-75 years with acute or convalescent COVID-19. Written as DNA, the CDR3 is TGTGCCATCGGACTTTCGAAAGAGACCCAGTACTTC. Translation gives CAIGLSKETQYF.